One sample yielded the 27 T cell receptor beta chains listed below, sequenced in a study of siplizumab effects on memory and regulatory T cells (dated by TCRdb to the late 2010s). Library preparation employed the immunoSEQ multiplex PCR assay. TCRdb obtained this table from immuneACCESS and retained in-frame rearrangements with V and J assigned. These tables miss some clones; where compared with another copy, unresolved V genes account for less than half of the shortfall, and the remainder is unexplained. The sample table contains around 87,000 clones; only one count was recorded for over 80% of them. Of the sample, about 15% falls within the top ten clones. The specimen was CD4+ T cells sorted from blood. These receptors all come from a human donor in good health.

This chain uses TRBV19 with TRBJ2-3; 11 nucleotides align to TRBD2. The CDR3 totals 16 residues. After removal of 5 bases from V and 7 bases from J, the junction contained 11 bases not matched to a gene. Per the germline V gene, CDR1 is LNHDA and CDR2 is SQIVND (reference sequence). The CDR3 bases are TGTGCCAGTAGTGATAGCGGGAGGGCCCTCATGAATACGCAGTATTTT. Its translation is CASSDSGRALMNTQYF.

The chain recombines TRBV9 with TRBJ1-6; D not certain. Per germline, CDR1 SGDLS and CDR2 YYNGEE. The CDR3 has 16 amino acids. V was clipped by 3 bases and J by 3 bases, with 13 bases between them. The CDR3, as DNA: TGTGCCAGCAGCGCCGGCAGGACCGACTATAATTCACCCCTCCACTTT. Its translation: CASSAGRTDYNSPLHF.

This clone was detected only a few times. This rearrangement joins TRBV10-1 to TRBJ1-1; no clear D. The CDR3 has 13 residues. V was trimmed by 4 bases and J by 5 bases, leaving 11 bases between them. In germline, CDR1 is WNHNN, CDR2 SYGVQD (reference sequence). CDR3 sequence (DNA): TGCGCCAGCAGTGTTGCCTTTCAAACTGAAGCTTTCTTT. It codes for CASSVAFQTEAFF.

The table lists this clone with a few counts. V is TRBV7-3 and J is TRBJ2-4; 8 nucleotides line up with TRBD1. Per germline, CDR1 SGHTA and CDR2 FQGTGA. The CDR3 runs 15 residues. V shed 2 bases, J shed 3 bases, and the junction held 3 bases outside the gene matches. DNA for the CDR3: TGTGCCAGCAGCTTACAGGGGGCGGACAAAAACATTCAGTACTTC. It yields the protein CASSLQGADKNIQYF. Looking up the rest from reference TRBV7-3 and TRBJ2-4 gives the full variable domain: GAGVSQTPSNKVTEKGKYVELRCDPISGHTALYWYRQSLGQGPEFLIYFQGTGAADDSGLPNDRFFAVRPEGSVSTLKIQRTERGDSAVYLCASSLQGADKNIQYFGAGTRLSVL.

The rearrangement links TRBV19 to TRBJ1-5, with unresolved D. This CDR3 comprises 15 residues. Germline V gene sequence: CDR1 LNHDA, CDR2 SQIVND (reference sequence). Trimming took 3 bases from V and 0 from J, leaving 9 bases between them. CDR3 protein: CASSMAHYSNQPQHF. CDR3 nucleotide sequence: TGTGCCAGTAGTATGGCCCATTATAGCAATCAGCCCCAGCATTTT.

The chain combines TRBV9 with TRBJ1-1; D not resolved. Trimming pared 0 bases from V and 1 base from J, leaving 10 bases between. The CDR3 covers 15 residues. CDR1 is SGDLS, CDR2 YYNGEE, per germline. The CDR3 loop is CASSVVARTNTEAFF. The CDR3 DNA reads as TGTGCCAGCAGCGTAGTAGCAAGGACGAACACTGAAGCTTTCTTT.

V usage is TRBV15 and J usage is TRBJ1-4, with D perhaps matching TRBD1 (6 bases). Trimming took off 0 bases at V and 7 bases at J, with 12 bases between the two ends. Germline CDR1 and CDR2: LNHNV and YYDKDF (reference sequence). The CDR3 is 15 amino acids. CDR3 loop: CATSRDPRGGEKLFF. CDR3 nucleotide sequence: TGTGCCACCAGCAGAGATCCGAGGGGGGGTGAAAAACTGTTTTTT.

The chain links TRBV18 to TRBJ1-2, with no clear D. The CDR3 runs 13 residues. Germline V gene lookup returns CDR1 KGHSH and CDR2 LQKENI. V gave up 4 bases and J gave up 6 bases, with 12 bases separating them. The CDR3 coding sequence is TGTGCCAGCTCACTGCATTTGGAGGATGGCTACACCTTC. This translates into CASSLHLEDGYTF. The full variable domain, its missing parts supplied by reference TRBV18 and TRBJ1-2, is NAGVMQNPRHLVRRRGQEARLRCSPMKGHSHVYWYRQLPEEGLKFMVYLQKENIIDESGMPKERFSAEFPKEGPSILRIQQVVRGDSAAYFCASSLHLEDGYTFGSGTRLTVV.

This clone was seen just once. The rearrangement links TRBV7-3 to TRBJ2-1; no clear D. The V gene's germline CDR1 is SGHTA and CDR2 FQGTGA. V dropped 4 bases and J dropped 10 bases, with 14 bases sitting between them. This CDR3 spans 13 amino acids. The CDR3 DNA sequence: TGTGCCAGCAGCTCATATATCCCGGGCGAGCAGTTCTTC. It encodes CASSSYIPGEQFF.

This clone was seen once. The rearrangement links TRBV2 to TRBJ1-2; 9 positions match TRBD1. The V and J ends lost 8 bases and 0 bases, in that order; junction bases with no gene match: 7. This CDR3 is 15 amino acids long. The germline gives CDR1 SNHLY, CDR2 FYNNEI. In nucleotides, the CDR3 is TGTGCCAGCCGGGACAGGGCCTCTTCTAACTATGGCTACACCTTC. Amino acids: CASRDRASSNYGYTF.

The chain recombines TRBV6-1 with TRBJ2-7; D possibly corresponds to TRBD2 (5 bases). The V and J ends lost 7 bases and 4 bases respectively, with 14 bases between them. The CDR3 totals 13 residues. Germline V lookup: CDR1 MNHNS, CDR2 SASEGT. This CDR3 reads CASKDWIIYEQYF. CDR3 coding DNA: TGTGCCAGCAAGGACTGGATTATTTACGAGCAGTACTTC.

The chain employs TRBV7-2 and TRBJ2-7; 8 nucleotides agree with TRBD1. Looked up from germline, CDR1 is SGHTA and CDR2 is FQGNSA. The junction had 8 bases not matched to a gene; V was cut back by 5 bases and J by 5 bases. CDR3 length equals 14 residues. CDR3 sequence (DNA): TGTGCCAGCAGCCCCGGACAGGGTACCGACGAGCAGTACTTC. Translation: CASSPGQGTDEQYF.

This chain joins TRBV4-1 and TRBJ2-3; 7 nucleotides align to TRBD1. This CDR3 is 15 amino acids long. V shed 5 bases and J 1 base; nucleotides not matched to a gene: 6. Germline CDR1 MGHRA, CDR2 YSYEKL. The CDR3 sequence is CASSLQGVGTDTQYF. For the CDR3, the DNA is TGCGCCAGCAGCTTGCAGGGGGTGGGCACAGATACGCAGTATTTT.

The chain employs TRBV7-9 and TRBJ1-1; the D gene is possibly TRBD1 (5 bases). The CDR3 contains 15 residues. Germline V lookup: CDR1 SEHNR, CDR2 FQNEAQ (reference sequence). V lost 0 bases and J 0 bases, leaving 8 bases between the germline ends. In nucleotides, the CDR3 is TGTGCCAGCAGCTTAGCCGGGACGGTGAACACTGAAGCTTTCTTT. It translates to CASSLAGTVNTEAFF.

This clone was found once. This chain joins TRBV11-2 and TRBJ2-1; 10 bases agree with TRBD1. V shed 1 base, J shed 7 bases, and the junction held 7 bases outside the gene matches. The CDR3 totals 16 residues. Germline values: CDR1 SGHAT, CDR2 FQNNGV. Here the CDR3 reads CASSLVGTGEWNEQFF. CDR3 coding DNA: TGTGCCAGCAGCTTAGTGGGGACAGGGGAATGGAATGAGCAGTTCTTC. Variable domain in full (rest from reference TRBV11-2 and TRBJ2-1): EAGVAQSPRYKIIEKRQSVAFWCNPISGHATLYWYQQILGQGPKLLIQFQNNGVVDDSQLPKDRFSAERLKGVDSTLKIQPAKLEDSAVYLCASSLVGTGEWNEQFFGPGTRLTVL.

The gene calls are TRBV27 and TRBJ2-2; D not resolved. V shed 3 bases and J shed 4 bases, with 3 bases lying between them. This CDR3 region has 12 residues. Germline lookup yields CDR1 MNHEY and CDR2 SMNVEV (reference sequence). The CDR3: CASSFGTGELFF. In DNA form, the CDR3 reads TGTGCCAGCAGTTTTGGCACCGGGGAGCTGTTTTTT.

V gene TRBV6-1 combines with J gene TRBJ2-7, with 7 bases matching TRBD2. Germline assignment: CDR1 MNHNS and CDR2 SASEGT. J was trimmed by 7 bases and V by 1 base; bases with no gene match: 7. This CDR3 contains 14 residues. CDR3 sequence: CASSEEGLVVEQYF. The CDR3 bases are TGTGCCAGCAGTGAAGAAGGACTAGTTGTTGAGCAGTACTTC.

This clone has just one count. The CDR3 DNA reads as TGTGCCAGCAGCTCCGGACAGGGAATAATCCCGAATGAGCAGTTCTTC. Encoded protein: CASSSGQGIIPNEQFF. The chain uses TRBV7-3 and TRBJ2-1; TRBD1 matches at 8 bases. The length of the CDR3 is 16 residues. Trimming took 4 bases from V and 7 from J; bases not matched to a gene: 12. Germline CDR1 and CDR2: SGHTA and FQGTGA.

With respect to this clone: The same CDR3 arises from other DNA sequences in this sample as well. V is TRBV7-8 and J is TRBJ2-3; no definite D call. The CDR3 runs 13 residues. Germline values: CDR1 SGHVS, CDR2 FQNEAQ. The ends were cut back, 3 bases at V and 0 bases at J, with 4 bases in the middle. In nucleotides, the CDR3 is TGTGCCAGCAGCTTCGGAAGCACAGATACGCAGTATTTT. Protein product: CASSFGSTDTQYF.

The J gene is TRBJ2-3, the V gene TRBV27, with a tentative D call TRBD2 (5 bases). The CDR3 has 14 amino acids. Per the germline V gene, CDR1 is MNHEY and CDR2 is SMNVEV (reference sequence). Trimming cost V 3 bases and J 8 bases, with 15 bases left between them. CDR3 nucleotide sequence: TGTGCCAGCAGTTTCGGGCTAGCCCCCGGTACGCAGTATTTT. This sequence encodes CASSFGLAPGTQYF.

This chain uses TRBV2 with TRBJ1-5; D is possibly TRBD1 (5 bases). V shed 2 bases and J shed 2 bases, with 10 bases lying between them. The CDR3 loop spans 15 amino acids. Germline CDR1 and CDR2: SNHLY and FYNNEI. The DNA of the CDR3 is TGTGCCAGCAGTGAACAGCAGGGCGGCAATCAGCCCCAGCATTTT. Its protein is CASSEQQGGNQPQHF.

The V call is TRBV6-1, the J call TRBJ1-1, with a possible D match to TRBD1 (6 bases). CDR3 length equals 13 residues. Looked up from germline, CDR1 is MNHNS and CDR2 is SASEGT. V lost 2 bases and J lost 10, with 14 bases in between. The CDR3 loop is CASSEMAGVAAFF. The CDR3, as DNA: TGTGCCAGCAGTGAAATGGCAGGGGTAGCAGCTTTCTTT.

The V and J genes are TRBV25-1 and TRBJ2-1; either TRBD1 or TRBD2 may supply D (5 bases each). V lost 5 bases, J lost 4 bases, and 9 bases lay in between. The CDR3 runs to 13 residues. The V gene's germline CDR1 is MGHDK and CDR2 SYGVNS. CDR3 DNA: TGTGCCAGCAGTAGGGACGGGTACAATGAGCAGTTCTTC. Translating it yields CASSRDGYNEQFF.

The rearrangement joins TRBV6-1 to TRBJ2-2, with 12 bases that match TRBD1. Germline values: CDR1 MNHNS, CDR2 SASEGT. The CDR3 extends over 17 amino acids. The V segment lost 3 bases and the J segment 7 bases; nucleotides outside the gene matches: 9. CDR3 amino acids: CASSDQPGQGAGGELFF. The CDR3 DNA follows: TGTGCCAGCAGTGATCAACCGGGACAGGGGGCAGGCGGGGAGCTGTTTTTT.

This chain links TRBV27 with TRBJ1-1; D unresolved. The CDR3 has 14 residues. Germline V CDR1 and CDR2: MNHEY, SMNVEV (reference sequence). Trimming shortened V by 5 bases and J by 4 bases, and 14 bases separated the two germline ends. The CDR3 DNA reads as TGTGCCAGCAGTGCGACACCAGTGCCCACTGAAGCTTTCTTT. Protein: CASSATPVPTEAFF.

The chain joins TRBV29-1 to TRBJ1-1, with D maybe TRBD1 (5 bases). Germline CDR1 is SQVTM and CDR2 is ANQGSEA. The CDR3 is 13 residues long. Trimming pared 5 bases from V and 4 bases from J, leaving 14 bases between. In nucleotides, the CDR3 is TGCAGCGTTCTCAGGGCTTCGGGCACTGAAGCTTTCTTT. Encoded protein: CSVLRASGTEAFF.

This clone was picked up one time. This chain uses TRBV5-1 with TRBJ2-5; D assignment may be TRBD1 or TRBD2 (5 bases each). Matching the DNA end better, TRBJ2-7 makes the J call doubtful. The CDR3 covers 14 residues. Germline CDR1 and CDR2: SGHRS and YFSETQ. CDR3 in amino acids: CASSLGPKAYEQYF. The CDR3 bases are TGCGCCAGCAGCCTGGGACCGAAAGCCTACGAGCAGTACTTC.